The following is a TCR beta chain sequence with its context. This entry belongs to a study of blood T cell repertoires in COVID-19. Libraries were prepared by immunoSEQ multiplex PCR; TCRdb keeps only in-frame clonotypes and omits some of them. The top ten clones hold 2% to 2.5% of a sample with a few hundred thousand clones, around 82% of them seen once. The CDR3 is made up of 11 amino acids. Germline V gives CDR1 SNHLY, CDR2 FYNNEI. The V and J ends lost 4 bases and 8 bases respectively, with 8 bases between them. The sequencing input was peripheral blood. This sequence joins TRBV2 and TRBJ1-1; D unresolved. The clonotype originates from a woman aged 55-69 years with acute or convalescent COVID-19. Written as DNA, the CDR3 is TGTGCCAGCAGTGGTTCGGGGGAAGCTTTCTTT. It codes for CASSGSGEAFF.